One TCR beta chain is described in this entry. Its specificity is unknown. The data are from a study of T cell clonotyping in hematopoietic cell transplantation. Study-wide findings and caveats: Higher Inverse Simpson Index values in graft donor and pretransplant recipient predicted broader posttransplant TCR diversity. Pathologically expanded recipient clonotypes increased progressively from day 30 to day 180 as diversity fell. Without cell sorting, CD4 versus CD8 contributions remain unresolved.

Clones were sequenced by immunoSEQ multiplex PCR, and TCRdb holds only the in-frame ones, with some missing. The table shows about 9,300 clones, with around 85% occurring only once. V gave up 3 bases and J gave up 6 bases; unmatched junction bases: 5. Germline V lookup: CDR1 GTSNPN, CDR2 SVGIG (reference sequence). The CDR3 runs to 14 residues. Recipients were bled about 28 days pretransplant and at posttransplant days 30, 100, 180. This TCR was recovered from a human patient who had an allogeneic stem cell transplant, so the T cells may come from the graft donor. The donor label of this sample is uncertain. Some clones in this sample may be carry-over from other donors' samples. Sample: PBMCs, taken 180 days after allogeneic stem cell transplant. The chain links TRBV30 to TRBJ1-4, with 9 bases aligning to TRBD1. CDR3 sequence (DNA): TGTGCCTGGAGCCCTGGACAGGGGTATGAAAAACTGTTTTTT. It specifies CAWSPGQGYEKLFF.